This TCR beta chain was captured by sequencing in a study of beta chain features in type 1 diabetes. The overall study: Regarding age, gender and cell yields, patients proved similar to healthy donors.

Findings and limits, study-wide: Across all four CD4+ subsets, people with type 1 diabetes showed modestly shorter TCRB CDR3s. Individuals with type 1 diabetes displayed fewer insertions and more deletions at VDJ junctions.

cDNA synthesis used the whole RNA isolate, giving expressed TCRB sequences. Read counts averaged roughly 4 million for samples of naive, central memory and regulatory T cells. Measured with immunoSEQ multiplex PCR; TCRdb has only the in-frame clones, and not every one. In the table there are about 660,000 clones, around an eighth of which are singletons. CDR1 is SGHRS, CDR2 YFSETQ, per germline. With 4 bases removed from V and 7 bases from J, the gap between germline ends came to 11 bases. The CDR3 is made up of 13 amino acids. This clone has only a few counts. The target antigen is unknown. CD45RO/CCR7/CD25/CD127/CD95/CD27 separated CD4+ naive, central memory, regulatory and stem cell-like memory cells by sorting.

The clonotype comes from a man aged 18-30 years with type 1 diabetes. The specimen was naive CD4+ T cells from blood. V and J are TRBV5-1 and TRBJ1-4; D not resolved. In nucleotides, the CDR3 is TGCGCCAGCAGCCCGGAACCGGGTGAAAAACTGTTTTTT. Translating gives CASSPEPGEKLFF.